The next 27 T cell receptor beta chains were all read from a single sample in a study of monozygotic twins with inflammatory bowel disease. TCRdb reprocessed the 5' RACE reads, keeping one entry per CDR3 protein, no DNA. There are some 150,000 distinct CDR3 sequences in the sample, with approximately 7% held by the top ten. What was sequenced was blood. All receptors derive from a human donor with ulcerative colitis or Crohn's disease, or a healthy co-twin of an affected twin (not recorded which).

The chain is built from TRBV13 and TRBJ1-1; TCRdb returns TRBD1, unconfirmable since there is no DNA. The CDR3 extends over 13 amino acids. Germline V lookup: CDR1 PRHDT, CDR2 FYEKMQ (reference sequence). This CDR3 is CASSSRGRTEAFF.

The chain carries TRBV12-3 or TRBV12-4 and TRBJ2-1; without DNA, the TCRdb call of TRBD1 cannot be checked. This CDR3 comprises 15 residues. The CDR3 sequence is CASSSGSVVHTEQFF.

The rearrangement links TRBV28 to TRBJ2-1; there is no DNA to check the TCRdb D call of TRBD2. CDR1 is MDHEN, CDR2 SYDVKM, per germline. The CDR3 is 15 amino acids. CDR3 amino acids: CASSLLASGHNEQFF.

The chain couples TRBV7-2 to TRBJ2-1; TCRdb reports TRBD2, a call that lacks DNA to check it against. Germline loops: CDR1 SGHTA, CDR2 FQGNSA. The length of the CDR3 is 15 residues. The CDR3 sequence is CASTKPGLEYNEQFF.

V is TRBV5-1 and J is TRBJ1-1. The CDR3 runs 13 residues. Germline V gives CDR1 SGHRS, CDR2 YFSETQ. The CDR3 protein is CASSLGGKTEAFF. Full variable domain (missing parts from reference TRBV5-1 and TRBJ1-1): KAGVTQTPRYLIKTRGQQVTLSCSPISGHRSVSWYQQTPGQGLQFLFEYFSETQRNKGNFPGRFSGRQFSNSRSEMNVSTLELGDSALYLCASSLGGKTEAFFGQGTRLTVV.

The CDR3 sequence is CASRSRGTQQYF. This chain links TRBV27 with TRBJ2-7; TCRdb selects TRBD2, and the lack of DNA leaves this call unchecked. Germline V gene lookup returns CDR1 MNHEY and CDR2 SMNVEV (reference sequence). The CDR3 sequence is 12 residues long.

The chain couples TRBV5-1 to TRBJ2-7; TCRdb designates TRBD1, a call that cannot be tested without DNA. The CDR3 covers 15 residues. Per germline, CDR1 SGHRS and CDR2 YFSETQ. CDR3 in amino acids: CASSSGDRGLGEQYF.

The V and J genes are TRBV20-1 and TRBJ2-7; TCRdb outputs TRBD1, but without DNA this stays unchecked. The CDR3 extends over 12 amino acids. Germline CDR1 and CDR2: DFQATT and SNEGSKA (reference sequence). CDR3 region: CSARDRASEQYF.

The chain carries TRBV5-5 and TRBJ1-4; TCRdb picks TRBD1, but there is no DNA to check that call. CDR3 length: 14 residues. Germline V gene data show CDR1 as SGHKS and CDR2 as YYEKEE (reference sequence). CDR3 in amino acids: CASSGDSPNEKLFF.

V and J are TRBV3-1 and TRBJ2-5; TCRdb names TRBD2, which stays unverified in the absence of DNA. In germline, CDR1 is LGHDT, CDR2 YNNKEL (reference sequence). CDR3 size: 16 residues. This chain's CDR3 is CASSQETSGSRETQYF.

This chain connects TRBV5-1 to TRBJ2-3; the D gene TCRdb calls, TRBD1, cannot be checked with no DNA. This CDR3 has 15 amino acids. CDR1 is SGHRS and CDR2 is YFSETQ in the germline V gene. The CDR3 here is CASSLRRGSTDTQYF.

J is TRBJ2-7 and V is TRBV5-1. Per the germline V gene, CDR1 is SGHRS and CDR2 is YFSETQ. This CDR3 comprises 15 residues. This CDR3 is CASSSVAGISYEQYF.

CDR3 region: CASSLEQGMFGNQPQHF. V is TRBV12-3 or TRBV12-4 and J is TRBJ1-5; the TCRdb D gene call, TRBD1, has no DNA to confirm it. This CDR3 is built from 17 residues.

The genes are TRBV5-1 and TRBJ1-4; TCRdb designates TRBD1, a call that cannot be tested without DNA. The CDR3 sequence is 17 residues long. Germline lookup yields CDR1 SGHRS and CDR2 YFSETQ. This CDR3 reads CASSLSPTRVAGEKLFF.

The chain couples TRBV12-3 or TRBV12-4 to TRBJ1-5; TCRdb lists TRBD1, though no DNA is available to test this call. CDR3 size: 17 residues. Here the CDR3 reads CASSPRDTGQSNQPQHF.

V and J are TRBV18 and TRBJ1-2; TCRdb indicates TRBD1, and absent DNA this call remains unverified. The CDR3 extends over 16 amino acids. Germline V CDR1 and CDR2: KGHSH, LQKENI. The CDR3 region is CASSPSGQGVDYGYTF.

The chain carries TRBV2 and TRBJ1-6; TCRdb selects TRBD1, and the lack of DNA leaves this call unchecked. CDR1 and CDR2 from the germline V gene are SNHLY and FYNNEI. The CDR3 length is 16 residues. CDR3 sequence: CASSGGGPFDNSPLHF. The whole variable domain, filled in from reference TRBV2 and TRBJ1-6, reads EPEVTQTPSHQVTQMGQEVILRCVPISNHLYFYWYRQILGQKVEFLVSFYNNEISEKSEIFDDQFSVERPDGSNFTLKIRSTKLEDSAMYFCASSGGGPFDNSPLHFGNGTRLTVT.

V usage is TRBV5-1 and J usage is TRBJ1-1. CDR3 length: 13 residues. Germline values: CDR1 SGHRS, CDR2 YFSETQ. CDR3 amino acids: CASSLQENTEAFF.

This chain joins TRBV20-1 and TRBJ2-3. The germline CDR1 and CDR2 sequences are DFQATT and SNEGSKA (reference sequence). CDR3 length: 12 amino acids. CDR3: CSARDMADTQYF.

This chain uses TRBV19 with TRBJ1-1. The CDR3 runs to 14 residues. In germline, CDR1 is LNHDA, CDR2 SQIVND (reference sequence). The CDR3 sequence is CASILTETNTEAFF.

The J gene is TRBJ2-5, the V gene TRBV6-5; the D gene TCRdb calls, TRBD2, cannot be checked with no DNA. Germline loops: CDR1 MNHEY, CDR2 SVGAGI. The CDR3 is made up of 18 amino acids. This chain's CDR3 is CASSYSMGRRAPQETQYF.

The chain links TRBV5-4 to TRBJ2-3; the TCRdb call, TRBD1, lacks DNA for checking. CDR1 and CDR2 (germline): SGHNT, YYREEE (reference sequence). The length of the CDR3 is 15 residues. The CDR3 reads CASSLEGGSTDTQYF. Together with reference TRBV5-4 and TRBJ2-3, the CDR3 gives the full variable domain: ETGVTQSPTHLIKTRGQQVTLRCSSQSGHNTVSWYQQALGQGPQFIFQYYREEENGRGNFPPRFSGLQFPNYSSELNVNALELDDSALYLCASSLEGGSTDTQYFGPGTRLTVL.

The CDR3 sequence is CASSSPGGRAAISGNTIYF. The rearrangement links TRBV11-1 to TRBJ1-3; TCRdb picks TRBD1, but there is no DNA to check that call. The CDR3 has 19 amino acids. Germline V lookup: CDR1 SGHAT, CDR2 FQDESV (reference sequence).

The rearrangement joins TRBV7-2 to TRBJ2-1. Germline CDR1 and CDR2: SGHTA and FQGNSA. The CDR3 is made up of 14 amino acids. CDR3 loop: CASSLLWANNEQFF.

The rearrangement joins TRBV5-6 to TRBJ2-2; TCRdb reports TRBD1, a call that lacks DNA to check it against. Per the germline V gene, CDR1 is SGHDT and CDR2 is YYEEEE. CDR3 length: 15 amino acids. CDR3 residues: CASSPRRRPTGELFF.

The V and J genes are TRBV3-1 and TRBJ2-2. This CDR3 region has 13 residues. The V gene's germline CDR1 is LGHDT and CDR2 YNNKEL (reference sequence). CDR3: CASSHGGTGELFF.

This chain links TRBV7-2 with TRBJ1-6. From germline, CDR1 is SGHTA and CDR2 FQGNSA. This CDR3 spans 14 amino acids. The CDR3 loop reads CASSSRSYNSPLHF.